This is a list of T cell receptor beta chains from one sample in a study of cytomegalovirus exposure and HLA in healthy donors. Sequencing was performed with immunoSEQ multiplex PCR; in TCRdb, only in-frame clones are kept and a portion is missing. Seen here are 100,000 to 150,000 clones, around 80% observed once, and the top ten hold 9.5% to 13%. Sequences were obtained from PBMCs. These receptors all stem from a man aged 25-45 years in good health and CMV-seropositive. Both conserved end residues are part of each CDR3. D genes are given only for firm matches. Size is omitted from some rows. Given values are once, few, many or a class for expanded clones.

D: TRBD1
V: TRBV28
size: many
J: TRBJ1-5
CDR3: CASSAPEGTGQPQHF
DNA: TGTGCCAGCAGTGCCCCAGAGGGGACAGGGCAGCCCCAGCATTTT

D: TRBD2
V: TRBV28
size: once
J: TRBJ2-1
CDR3: CASRGTSGVNEQFF
DNA: TGTGCCAGCAGAGGGACTAGCGGTGTCAATGAGCAGTTCTTC

D: NA
V: TRBV4-1
size: NA
J: TRBJ2-3
CDR3: CASSQVGTGELSDTQYF
DNA: TGCGCCAGCAGCCAAGTTGGAACGGGAGAGTTGTCAGATACGCAGTATTTT

D: NA
V: TRBV5-1
size: NA
J: TRBJ2-6
CDR3: CASSLGTASSGANVLTF
DNA: TGCGCCAGCAGCTTGGGGACAGCAAGCTCTGGGGCCAACGTCCTGACTTTC

D: NA
V: TRBV7-2
size: NA
J: TRBJ2-2
CDR3: CASSRQTSAGELFF
DNA: TGTGCCAGCAGCCGACAGACGAGTGCCGGGGAGCTGTTTTTT

D: NA
V: TRBV20-1
size: few
J: TRBJ2-7
CDR3: CSASLWERQYF
DNA: TGCAGTGCTAGTTTATGGGAGCGGCAGTACTTC

D: NA
V: TRBV28
size: few
J: TRBJ2-7
CDR3: CASSPFTDSYEQYF
DNA: TGTGCCAGCAGCCCCTTTACAGACTCCTACGAGCAGTACTTC

D: NA
V: TRBV6-4
size: once
J: TRBJ2-1
CDR3: CASSDSTGTSNEQFF
DNA: TGTGCCAGCAGTGACTCGACAGGGACTAGCAATGAGCAGTTCTTC

D: NA
V: TRBV2
size: few
J: TRBJ2-1
CDR3: CASSIRLGQFF
DNA: TGTGCCAGCAGTATTAGGCTAGGACAGTTCTTC

D: TRBD1
V: TRBV27
size: NA
J: TRBJ2-1
CDR3: CASGIPGTGGNEQFF
DNA: TGTGCCAGCGGAATCCCCGGGACAGGGGGCAATGAGCAGTTCTTC

D: NA
V: TRBV6-4
size: few
J: TRBJ2-7
CDR3: CASSWGLSYEQYF
DNA: TGTGCCAGCAGTTGGGGACTCTCCTACGAGCAGTACTTC

D: NA
V: TRBV4-1
size: NA
J: TRBJ2-1
CDR3: CASSPGTGNPWNEQFF
DNA: TGCGCCAGCAGCCCAGGTACCGGGAACCCATGGAATGAGCAGTTCTTC

D: NA
V: TRBV18
size: NA
J: TRBJ2-7
CDR3: CASSPSADSLGGVEQYF
DNA: TGTGCCAGCTCACCGTCTGCAGATAGTCTGGGAGGAGTGGAGCAGTACTTC

D: NA
V: TRBV27
size: NA
J: TRBJ2-3
CDR3: CASSSPGRQVTDTQYF
DNA: TGTGCCAGCAGCTCACCCGGTAGACAGGTCACAGATACGCAGTATTTT

D: TRBD1
V: TRBV9
size: NA
J: TRBJ1-4
CDR3: CASSPGQALPNEKLFF
DNA: TGTGCCAGCAGCCCGGGACAGGCCCTCCCAAATGAAAAACTGTTTTTT

D: NA
V: TRBV15
size: NA
J: TRBJ1-3
CDR3: CATSRDHRGQSGSGNTIYF
DNA: TGTGCCACCAGCAGAGATCATAGAGGACAGTCGGGCTCTGGAAACACCATATATTTT

D: TRBD2
V: TRBV11-2
size: NA
J: TRBJ2-1
CDR3: CASSVLAGAGEQFF
DNA: TGTGCCAGCAGCGTACTAGCGGGAGCTGGTGAGCAGTTCTTC

D: NA
V: TRBV5-4
size: NA
J: TRBJ2-7
CDR3: CASSLAGPSYEQYF
DNA: TGTGCCAGCAGCTTGGCGGGTCCCTCCTACGAGCAGTACTTC

D: NA
V: TRBV7-8
size: NA
J: TRBJ1-5
CDR3: CASSLGQGGINQPQHF
DNA: TGTGCCAGCAGCTTAGGGCAGGGAGGAATCAATCAGCCCCAGCATTTT

D: NA
V: TRBV7-8
size: NA
J: TRBJ1-5
CDR3: CASSLDTSNQPQHF
DNA: TGTGCCAGCAGCTTAGACACTAGCAATCAGCCCCAGCATTTT

D: TRBD1
V: TRBV11-3
size: NA
J: TRBJ2-7
CDR3: CASSIAGTGIGEQYF
DNA: TGTGCCAGCAGCATCGCCGGGACAGGGATAGGCGAGCAGTACTTC

D: TRBD1
V: TRBV7-9
size: once
J: TRBJ1-3
CDR3: CASSSRGSGNTIYF
DNA: TGTGCCAGCAGTTCCAGGGGGTCGGGAAACACCATATATTTT

D: TRBD1
V: TRBV28
size: NA
J: TRBJ1-5
CDR3: CASSPNTGGWQPQHF
DNA: TGTGCCAGCAGCCCAAACACAGGGGGCTGGCAGCCCCAGCATTTT

D: NA
V: TRBV9
size: few
J: TRBJ1-5
CDR3: CASGGAVSNQPQHF
DNA: TGTGCCAGCGGAGGGGCAGTTAGCAATCAGCCCCAGCATTTT

D: TRBD2
V: TRBV7-8
size: few
J: TRBJ2-1
CDR3: CASSLAPRASGSSYNEQFF
DNA: TGTGCCAGCAGCTTAGCGCCCAGGGCTAGCGGGAGCTCCTACAATGAGCAGTTCTTC

D: NA
V: TRBV27
size: few
J: TRBJ1-5
CDR3: CASSFQGIGQPQHF
DNA: TGTGCCAGCAGTTTTCAGGGTATAGGTCAGCCCCAGCATTTT

D: TRBD2
V: TRBV7-9
size: NA
J: TRBJ2-7
CDR3: CASSPPSGRAGEQYF
DNA: TGTGCCAGCAGCCCTCCTAGCGGGAGGGCCGGTGAGCAGTACTTC

D: NA
V: TRBV6-1
size: NA
J: TRBJ2-3
CDR3: CASRGGGAGDTQYF
DNA: TGTGCCAGCAGGGGGGGTGGGGCGGGAGATACGCAGTATTTT

D: NA
V: TRBV28
size: NA
J: TRBJ1-5
CDR3: CASSLFTGRSDQPQHF
DNA: TGTGCCAGCAGTTTATTCACAGGGCGATCGGATCAGCCCCAGCATTTT

D: NA
V: TRBV7-8
size: NA
J: TRBJ1-1
CDR3: CASSYRTGTLRDTEAFF
DNA: TGTGCCAGCAGCTATCGAACAGGGACCTTAAGGGACACTGAAGCTTTCTTT

D: NA
V: TRBV4-1
size: once
J: TRBJ1-3
CDR3: CASSQSRQSSGNTIYF
DNA: TGCGCCAGCAGCCAATCCCGACAGAGCTCTGGAAACACCATATATTTT

D: TRBD1
V: TRBV2
size: NA
J: TRBJ1-4
CDR3: CASSAPTGGMEKLFF
DNA: TGTGCCAGCAGTGCGCCGACAGGGGGCATGGAAAAACTGTTTTTT

D: TRBD1
V: TRBV25-1
size: once
J: TRBJ2-2
CDR3: CASAEKRGQPGELFF
DNA: TGTGCCAGCGCCGAAAAGAGGGGGCAACCCGGGGAGCTGTTTTTT

D: NA
V: TRBV9
size: few
J: TRBJ1-3
CDR3: CASSVEGDRPSSGNTIYF
DNA: TGTGCCAGCAGCGTAGAAGGAGACAGGCCTAGCTCTGGAAACACCATATATTTT

D: TRBD1
V: TRBV27
size: NA
J: TRBJ1-5
CDR3: CASSLTTGGNQPQHF
DNA: TGTGCCAGCAGTTTGACTACAGGGGGCAATCAGCCCCAGCATTTT

D: TRBD2
V: TRBV12-5
size: few
J: TRBJ2-1
CDR3: CASARPQAGGINEQFF
DNA: TGTGCTAGTGCTCGCCCTCAGGCGGGAGGGATCAATGAGCAGTTCTTC

D: NA
V: TRBV18
size: NA
J: TRBJ2-7
CDR3: CASSPGTASSYEQYF
DNA: TGTGCCAGCTCACCCGGGACTGCCTCCTCCTACGAGCAGTACTTC

D: TRBD2
V: TRBV15
size: NA
J: TRBJ2-1
CDR3: CATSSTLAGIKYNEQFF
DNA: TGTGCCACCAGCAGCACTCTAGCGGGAATAAAATACAATGAGCAGTTCTTC

D: TRBD1
V: TRBV6-1
size: NA
J: TRBJ1-5
CDR3: CASSRDSLNQPQHF
DNA: TGTGCCAGCAGCCGGGACAGCTTAAATCAGCCCCAGCATTTT

D: TRBD1
V: TRBV6-1
size: NA
J: TRBJ2-3
CDR3: CASIRTGGGDTQYF
DNA: TGTGCCAGCATCAGGACAGGGGGAGGGGATACGCAGTATTTT

D: TRBD2
V: TRBV10-3
size: NA
J: TRBJ2-5
CDR3: CAISESPRGGQETQYF
DNA: TGTGCCATCAGTGAGTCGCCCCGGGGGGGCCAAGAGACCCAGTACTTC

D: NA
V: TRBV7-3
size: NA
J: TRBJ2-2
CDR3: CASSLGVNTGELFF
DNA: TGTGCCAGCAGCCTAGGGGTGAACACCGGGGAGCTGTTTTTT

D: NA
V: TRBV5-6
size: NA
J: TRBJ2-2
CDR3: CASSFRSLASTGELFF
DNA: TGTGCCAGCAGCTTCAGGTCCCTAGCATCCACCGGGGAGCTGTTTTTT

D: TRBD1
V: TRBV7-6
size: NA
J: TRBJ2-5
CDR3: CASSWGQGQETQYF
DNA: TGTGCCAGCAGCTGGGGACAGGGCCAAGAGACCCAGTACTTC

D: TRBD2
V: TRBV9
size: NA
J: TRBJ2-2
CDR3: CASSVGTGREGRGELFF
DNA: TGTGCCAGCAGCGTAGGGACCGGGCGGGAGGGCCGCGGGGAGCTGTTTTTT

D: TRBD1
V: TRBV11-2
size: NA
J: TRBJ2-7
CDR3: CASSSVPFGTGDYEQYF
DNA: TGTGCCAGCAGCTCAGTCCCTTTCGGGACAGGGGACTACGAGCAGTACTTC

D: NA
V: TRBV27
size: NA
J: TRBJ2-1
CDR3: CASSSRRNEQFF
DNA: TGTGCCAGCAGTTCGCGGCGGAATGAGCAGTTCTTC

D: TRBD1
V: TRBV5-1
size: few
J: TRBJ2-7
CDR3: CASSPGGGLTTYEQYF
DNA: TGCGCCAGCAGCCCAGGGGGCGGACTAACTACCTACGAGCAGTACTTC

D: TRBD1
V: TRBV4-3
size: few
J: TRBJ1-1
CDR3: CASSQDPIGDRGLNTEAFF
DNA: TGCGCCAGCAGCCAAGATCCCATAGGGGACAGGGGACTGAACACTGAAGCTTTCTTT

D: NA
V: TRBV6-5
size: NA
J: TRBJ2-7
CDR3: CASSYRTGEWKQYF
DNA: TGTGCCAGCAGTTACAGGACGGGGGAATGGAAGCAGTACTTC

D: NA
V: TRBV18
size: NA
J: TRBJ2-3
CDR3: CASSPGGSTDTQYF
DNA: TGTGCCAGCTCACCAGGCGGGAGCACAGATACGCAGTATTTT

D: TRBD2
V: TRBV6-5
size: NA
J: TRBJ2-7
CDR3: CATKPGLAGAYEQYF
DNA: TGTGCCACCAAACCGGGACTAGCGGGAGCCTACGAGCAGTACTTC

D: NA
V: TRBV15
size: NA
J: TRBJ2-1
CDR3: CATSKGGEYNEQFF
DNA: TGTGCCACCAGCAAAGGCGGAGAATACAATGAGCAGTTCTTC

D: TRBD1
V: TRBV6-6
size: NA
J: TRBJ1-2
CDR3: CASSYGQGVNYGYTF
DNA: TGTGCCAGCAGTTACGGACAGGGGGTGAACTATGGCTACACCTTC

D: NA
V: TRBV15
size: NA
J: TRBJ2-2
CDR3: CATSRRALLRDSGELFF
DNA: TGTGCCACCAGCAGGCGGGCTCTGCTACGGGACTCTGGGGAGCTGTTTTTT